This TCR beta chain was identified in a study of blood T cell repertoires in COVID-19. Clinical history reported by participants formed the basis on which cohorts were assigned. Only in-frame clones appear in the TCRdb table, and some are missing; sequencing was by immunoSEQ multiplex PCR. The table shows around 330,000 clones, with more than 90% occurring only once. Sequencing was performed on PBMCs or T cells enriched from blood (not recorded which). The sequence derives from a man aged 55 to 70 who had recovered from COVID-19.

The CDR3 reads CASSLGDSSYNSPLHF. CDR3 nucleotides: TGTGCCAGCAGCTTAGGTGACAGCTCCTATAATTCACCCCTCCACTTT. The chain carries TRBV7-6 and TRBJ1-6; D perhaps matches TRBD1 (5 bases). Trimming stripped 1 base from V and 0 bases from J, with 7 bases between. The CDR3 covers 16 residues. Germline V lookup: CDR1 SGHVS, CDR2 FNYEAQ.